Shown below are 5 T cell receptor beta chains from a single sample sequenced in a study of breast tumors, draining lymph nodes, adjacent tissues. Breast cancer patients provided tissue from their axillary draining lymph nodes. Via MiXCR, TCRdb re-called the multiplex PCR reads, giving one row per CDR3 protein. The sample shows approximately 300,000 distinct CDR3 sequences, 30% of them seen only once. The sequencing input was axillary lymph node tissue. These receptors all come from a female donor with breast cancer. Some clones in this sample may be carry-over from other donors' samples.

This clonotype was seen ten or more times. This clone may be a read error of a much larger clone one base away. The chain couples TRBV6-5 to TRBJ2-7; D may be TRBD2 (5 bases). The CDR3 has 13 amino acids. V was cut by 5 bases and J by 4 bases, with 12 bases left in between. Germline CDR1 is MNHEY and CDR2 is SVGAGI. The CDR3 loop reads CASSHHRTYEQYF. The CDR3 DNA is TGTGCCAGCAGTCACCATCGGACTTACGAGCAGTACTTC.

To note about this clonotype: Given the absence of the conserved phenylalanine or tryptophan at the CDR3 end, a read error is likely. The limits of the CDR3 on the DNA are not certain, so only TCRdb's listed CDR3 is given. CDR3: CASSLLGMGKHRGAVV. This chain uses TRBV7-2 with TRBJ2-2. Germline V CDR1 and CDR2: SGHTA, FQGNSA. The CDR3 is 16 residues long, ends included.

This clonotype was counted only a few times. This chain uses TRBV27 with TRBJ2-5; D remains unclear. Trimming left V 3 bases short and J 1 base short, with 9 bases between. This CDR3 contains 14 residues. The V gene's germline CDR1 is MNHEY and CDR2 SMNVEV (reference sequence). CDR3 DNA: TGTGCCAGCAGTTTCATCGGGCCCCAAGAGACCCAGTACTTC. This gives the protein CASSFIGPQETQYF.

This clonotype was seen a handful of times. This chain joins TRBV28 and TRBJ1-3; a weak D match, TRBD1 (5 bases). V was shortened by 5 bases and J by 0 bases, with 8 bases between the two germline ends. The CDR3 extends over 14 amino acids. Germline CDR1 is MDHEN and CDR2 is SYDVKM. The CDR3 loop is CASSGHVSGNTIYF. The CDR3, as DNA: TGTGCCAGCAGTGGACACGTCTCTGGAAACACCATATATTTT.

This clonotype has ten or more counts. J is TRBJ2-3 and V is TRBV11-3; D unclear. Germline values: CDR1 SGHNT, CDR2 YENEEA. The CDR3 length is 17 residues. Deletions cut 5 bases from V and 0 bases from J, with 18 bases between. This chain's CDR3 is CASSLWTSSSSTDTQYF. Here the CDR3 DNA reads TGTGCCAGCAGCCTCTGGACCTCATCCTCTAGCACAGATACGCAGTATTTT.